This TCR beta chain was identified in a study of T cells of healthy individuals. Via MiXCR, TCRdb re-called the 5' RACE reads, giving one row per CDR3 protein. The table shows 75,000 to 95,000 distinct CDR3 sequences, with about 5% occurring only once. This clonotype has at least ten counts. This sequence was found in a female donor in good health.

The CDR3 DNA sequence: TGTGCCAGCAGATCAACCCGGGACTACCAAGAGACCCAGTACTTC. Translating gives CASRSTRDYQETQYF. The rearrangement links TRBV28 to TRBJ2-5, with D possibly matching TRBD2 (6 bases). The CDR3 spans 15 residues. V was pared by 6 bases and J by 0 bases, with 14 bases between. CDR1 is MDHEN, CDR2 SYDVKM, per germline.